A single sample is the source of the 6 T cell receptor beta chains below, sequenced in a study of Graves' ophthalmopathy and Graves' hyperthyroidism. Amplification targeted the TCR beta CDR3 regions, with RNA transcripts as the source material. First-round RT-PCR employed HTBI primers, with a second-round multiplex PCR after it. TCRdb reprocessed the multiplex PCR reads via MiXCR and lists one record per CDR3 protein. This repertoire shows 350,000 to 400,000 distinct CDR3 sequences, 15% found once; its top ten account for approximately 7%. The material sequenced was peripheral blood. The receptor set was obtained from a woman aged 18-30 years with stable Graves' hyperthyroidism.

This clonotype appeared a few times. At one end, the junction sequence differs from germline, possibly due to a read error. The chain uses TRBV12-3 or TRBV12-4 and TRBJ2-1; TRBD2 is a possible D gene (6 bases). The CDR3 is 13 residues long. Written as DNA, the CDR3 is TGTGCCAGCAGCCCGGGGGAGCCCAATGAGAAGTTCTTC. It encodes CASSPGEPNEKFF.

This clonotype was seen repeatedly, ten times or more. The chain uses TRBV2 and TRBJ1-5, with D possibly TRBD1 on 5 matching bases. V lost 8 bases and J lost 8, with 13 bases in between. CDR1 and CDR2 (germline): SNHLY, FYNNEI. The CDR3 consists of 12 residues. The CDR3 is CASLKEGEPQHF. The DNA of the CDR3 is TGTGCCAGCCTTAAAGAAGGGGAGCCCCAGCATTTT.

This clonotype was recorded at least ten times. This sequence joins TRBV5-4 and TRBJ1-2; D is uncertain. With 3 bases removed from V and 7 bases from J, the gap between germline ends came to 13 bases. The CDR3 runs to 13 residues. CDR1 SGHNT and CDR2 YYREEE come from the germline V gene (reference sequence). The CDR3: CASSSLRAGGYTF. In nucleotides, the CDR3 is TGTGCCAGCAGCTCCCTTAGGGCCGGTGGCTACACCTTC.

In this sample, this clonotype is medium-sized. CDR3 residues: CASSLHKTGGYTF. CDR3 DNA: TGTGCCAGCAGCCTACACAAAACGGGGGGCTACACCTTC. The chain recombines TRBV12-3 or TRBV12-4 with TRBJ1-2; no firm D call. The CDR3 length is 13 residues. The V end lost 6 bases, the J end lost 8 bases, and 16 bases lay between the germline ends.

A few counts support this clonotype. This chain connects TRBV20-1 to TRBJ1-1; possibly TRBD1 for D (6 bases). Germline values: CDR1 DFQATT, CDR2 SNEGSKA (reference sequence). The CDR3 is 13 amino acids. Trimming took 6 bases from V and 5 from J, leaving 16 bases between them. As DNA, the CDR3 is TGCAGTGCCTCAGAAGGGGGGTTGACTGAAGCTTTCTTT. The encoded protein is CSASEGGLTEAFF.

This clonotype was recorded at least ten times. This chain joins TRBV2 and TRBJ1-2; 9 nucleotides align to TRBD1. The CDR3 is 13 residues long. Looked up from germline, CDR1 is SNHLY and CDR2 is FYNNEI. J was trimmed by 3 bases and V by 10 bases; bases with no gene match: 6. The CDR3 nucleotides read TGTGCCACGAGGGACAGGGTCGACTATGGCTACACCTTC. It codes for CATRDRVDYGYTF.